This TCR beta chain was identified in a study of cytomegalovirus exposure and HLA in healthy donors. This CDR3 contains 15 residues. The germline CDR1 and CDR2 sequences are SGHTS and YDEGEE. Between the trimmed V and J ends, which lost 3 bases and 4 bases, there was a span of 16 bases. The study's findings and limits: Within the approximately 110 validation repertoires, first-cohort TCR clusters tended to co-occur, according to a later analysis. Many donors carried some public TCRs, although rarity characterized most TCR sequences.

Points on this clone: Its antigen is as yet unknown.

TCRdb's copy holds only in-frame clones and misses some; the assay was immunoSEQ multiplex PCR. Here the sample spans 220,000 or so clones, around 87% being singletons. V and J are TRBV5-8 and TRBJ2-5, with D perhaps TRBD1 (6 bases). This TCR was recovered from a woman in her late teens or twenties in good health and CMV-seropositive. Material: PBMCs. The CDR3 protein is CASSSTGSPRETQYF. Written as DNA, the CDR3 is TGTGCCAGCAGCTCCACAGGGAGTCCAAGAGAGACCCAGTACTTC.